This T cell receptor (beta chain) was retrieved from a study of cytomegalovirus exposure and HLA in healthy donors. As for the study in general: In a previous analysis, 95 million to 130 million unique TCR beta sequences were found from some 200 million T cells.

The study ran its PCR with 60 Vbeta and 13 Jbeta primers. The assay was immunoSEQ multiplex PCR, and TCRdb's table has in-frame clones only and misses some. The sample comprises 60,000 to 65,000 clones, 75% of which are singletons, and around 25% rests with the top ten. Study results and limitations: About 180 TCR beta chains were listed as cytomegalovirus-associated. In an earlier analysis, most TCR beta V segments were productive about 90% or about 30% of the time. Later on, a genetic analysis was performed. It linked a missense variant in DCLRE1C with V- and J-gene trimming of TCR beta.

Concerning this clone: Its antigen is not known.

Trimming at V came to 6 bases and at J to 4 bases, leaving 6 bases not matched to a gene. Germline CDR1 and CDR2: MNHEY and SMNVEV (reference sequence). The CDR3 extends over 14 amino acids. Material: PBMCs. This sequence was found in a woman aged 40 to 49 in good health and CMV-seropositive. The chain couples TRBV27 to TRBJ1-1, with 9 bases lining up with TRBD1. The CDR3 sequence is CASSRDRVGTEAFF. For the CDR3, the DNA is TGTGCCAGCAGCCGGGACAGGGTGGGCACTGAAGCTTTCTTT.